This T cell receptor (beta chain) was retrieved from a study of OX40 agonist ivuxolimab in advanced cancers. V was clipped by 1 base and J by 3 bases; unmatched bases: 1. This CDR3 spans 14 amino acids. Per the germline V gene, CDR1 is MNHEY and CDR2 is SMNVEV (reference sequence). Some clones are missing from TCRdb's copy, which holds only in-frame ones; the method was immunoSEQ multiplex PCR. In the table there are some 35,000 clones, roughly nine tenths of which are singletons. This chain uses TRBV27 with TRBJ2-7; 9 nucleotides agree with TRBD1. The TCR sequence derives from an adult with an advanced solid tumor such as melanoma, head and neck, liver or kidney cancer. The material sequenced was CD4+ or CD8+ T cells sorted from blood, taken in a trial of the OX40 agonist ivuxolimab. In nucleotides, the CDR3 is TGTGCCAGCAGTTTATTGGGACAGGGCTACGAGCAGTACTTC. It specifies CASSLLGQGYEQYF.